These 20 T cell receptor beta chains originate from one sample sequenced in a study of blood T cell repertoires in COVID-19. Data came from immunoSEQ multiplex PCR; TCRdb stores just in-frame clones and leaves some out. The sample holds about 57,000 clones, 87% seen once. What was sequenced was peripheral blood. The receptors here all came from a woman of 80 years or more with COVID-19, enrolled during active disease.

The CDR3 region has the DNA TGCAGTGCCCTATCCGGGATTGAAGCTTTCTTT. It yields the protein CSALSGIEAFF. The chain combines TRBV20-1 with TRBJ1-1, with no clear D. V gave up 6 bases and J gave up 7 bases, with 12 bases separating them. In germline, CDR1 is DFQATT, CDR2 SNEGSKA (reference sequence). The CDR3 sequence is 11 residues long.

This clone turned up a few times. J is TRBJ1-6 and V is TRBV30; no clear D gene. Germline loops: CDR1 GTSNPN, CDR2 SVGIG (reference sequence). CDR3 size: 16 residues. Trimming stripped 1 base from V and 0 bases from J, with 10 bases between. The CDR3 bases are TGTGCCTGGAGTGATCTAGAGAGCTCCTATAATTCACCCCTCCACTTT. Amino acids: CAWSDLESSYNSPLHF.

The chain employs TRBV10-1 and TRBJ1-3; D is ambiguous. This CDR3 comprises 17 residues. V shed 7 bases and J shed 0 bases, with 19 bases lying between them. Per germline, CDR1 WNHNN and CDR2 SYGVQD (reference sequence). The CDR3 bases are TGCGCCAGCACCACCGAAGGAACAGATAGCTCTGGAAACACCATATATTTT. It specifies CASTTEGTDSSGNTIYF.

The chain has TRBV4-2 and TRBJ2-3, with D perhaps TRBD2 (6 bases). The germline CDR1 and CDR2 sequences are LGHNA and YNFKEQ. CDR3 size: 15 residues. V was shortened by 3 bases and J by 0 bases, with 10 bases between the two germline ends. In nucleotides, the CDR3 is TGTGCCAGCAGCCAGGCCGGGACTAGCACAGATACGCAGTATTTT. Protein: CASSQAGTSTDTQYF.

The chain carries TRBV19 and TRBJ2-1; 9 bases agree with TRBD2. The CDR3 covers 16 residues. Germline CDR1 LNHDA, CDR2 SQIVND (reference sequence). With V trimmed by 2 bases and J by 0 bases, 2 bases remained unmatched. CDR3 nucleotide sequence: TGTGCCAGTAGTATACAGCGGGGGGTCTCCTACAATGAGCAGTTCTTC. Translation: CASSIQRGVSYNEQFF.

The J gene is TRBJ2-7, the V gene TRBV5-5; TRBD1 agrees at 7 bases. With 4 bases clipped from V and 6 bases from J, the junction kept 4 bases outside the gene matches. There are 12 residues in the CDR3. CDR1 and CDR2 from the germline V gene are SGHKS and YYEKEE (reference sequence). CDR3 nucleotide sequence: TGTGCCAGCAGCCGCACAGGGGCCGAGCAGTACTTC. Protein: CASSRTGAEQYF.

The CDR3 spells CSVLMGGGVEKAFF. CDR3 coding DNA: TGCAGCGTTCTCATGGGGGGGGGCGTAGAAAAAGCTTTCTTT. The chain has TRBV29-1 and TRBJ1-1; possibly TRBD1 for D (6 bases). Looked up from germline, CDR1 is SQVTM and CDR2 is ANQGSEA. Trimming removed 5 bases at V and 9 bases at J, with 22 bases between. The CDR3 has 14 residues. The whole variable domain, remainder taken from reference TRBV29-1 and TRBJ1-1, is SAVISQKPSRDICQRGTSLTIQCQVDSQVTMMFWYRQQPGQSLTLIATANQGSEATYESGFVIDKFPISRPNLTFSTLTVSNMSPEDSSIYLCSVLMGGGVEKAFFGQGTRLTVV.

CDR3 sequence (DNA): TGTGCCAGCTCATTCCAGACAGGAACTACCTATGGCTACACCTTC. Its protein is CASSFQTGTTYGYTF. This chain uses TRBV18 with TRBJ1-2; weak D call: TRBD1 (6 bases). Germline assignment: CDR1 KGHSH and CDR2 LQKENI. V was pared by 5 bases and J by 4 bases, with 17 bases between. The CDR3 length is 15 residues.

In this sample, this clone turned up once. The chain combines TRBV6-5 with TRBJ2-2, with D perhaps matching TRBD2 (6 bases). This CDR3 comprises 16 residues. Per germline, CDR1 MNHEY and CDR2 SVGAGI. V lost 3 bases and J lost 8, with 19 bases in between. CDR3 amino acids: CASSYFGRGPGGELFF. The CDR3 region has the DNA TGTGCCAGCAGTTATTTCGGGCGGGGACCGGGAGGGGAGCTGTTTTTT.

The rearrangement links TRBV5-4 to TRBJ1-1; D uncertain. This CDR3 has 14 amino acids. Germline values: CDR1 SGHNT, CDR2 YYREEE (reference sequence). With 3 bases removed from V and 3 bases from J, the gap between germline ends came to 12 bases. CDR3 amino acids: CASSSTPRDTEAFF. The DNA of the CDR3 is TGTGCCAGCAGCTCAACCCCTCGGGACACTGAAGCTTTCTTT.

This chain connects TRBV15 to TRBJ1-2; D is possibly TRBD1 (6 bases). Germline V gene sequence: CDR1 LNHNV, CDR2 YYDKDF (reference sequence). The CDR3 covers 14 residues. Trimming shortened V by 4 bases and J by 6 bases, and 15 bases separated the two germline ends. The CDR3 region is CATSISQGMDGYTF. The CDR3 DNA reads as TGTGCCACCAGCATCTCCCAGGGGATGGATGGCTACACCTTC. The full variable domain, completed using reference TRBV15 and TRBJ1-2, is DAMVIQNPRYQVTQFGKPVTLSCSQTLNHNVMYWYQQKSSQAPKLLFHYYDKDFNNEADTPDNFQSRRPNTSFCFLDIRSPGLGDTAMYLCATSISQGMDGYTFGSGTRLTVV.

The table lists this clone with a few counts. The CDR3 reads CASSPRTGGTGELFF. In DNA form, the CDR3 reads TGTGCCAGCAGTCCCCGGACAGGGGGCACCGGGGAGCTGTTTTTT. The chain combines TRBV25-1 with TRBJ2-2, with TRBD1 matching 10 bases. The CDR3 totals 15 residues. From germline, CDR1 is MGHDK and CDR2 SYGVNS. V trimming: 5 bases; J trimming: 4 bases; junction bases outside the gene matches: 4. Based on the CDR3 plus reference TRBV25-1 and TRBJ2-2, the full variable domain is EADIYQTPRYLVIGTGKKITLECSQTMGHDKMYWYQQDPGMELHLIHYSYGVNSTEKGDLSSESTVSRIRTEHFPLTLESARPSHTSQYLCASSPRTGGTGELFFGEGSRLTVL.

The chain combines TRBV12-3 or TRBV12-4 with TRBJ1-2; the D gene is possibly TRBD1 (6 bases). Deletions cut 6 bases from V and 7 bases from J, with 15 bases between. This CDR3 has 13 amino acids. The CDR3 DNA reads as TGTGCCAGCAGCAAAACAACAGGGCTTGGCTACACCTTC. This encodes CASSKTTGLGYTF.

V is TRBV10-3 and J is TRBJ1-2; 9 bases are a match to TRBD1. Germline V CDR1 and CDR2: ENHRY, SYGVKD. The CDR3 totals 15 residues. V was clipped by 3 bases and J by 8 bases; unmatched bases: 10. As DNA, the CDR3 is TGTGCCATCAGTGACCAAACGACAGGGGGTAACGGCTACACCTTC. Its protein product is CAISDQTTGGNGYTF.

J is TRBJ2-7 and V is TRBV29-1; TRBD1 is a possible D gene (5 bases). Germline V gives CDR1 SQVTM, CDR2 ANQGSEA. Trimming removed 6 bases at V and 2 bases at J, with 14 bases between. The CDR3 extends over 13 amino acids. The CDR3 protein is CSVGHDTPYEQYF. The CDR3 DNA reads TGCAGCGTGGGGCACGACACTCCCTACGAGCAGTACTTC.

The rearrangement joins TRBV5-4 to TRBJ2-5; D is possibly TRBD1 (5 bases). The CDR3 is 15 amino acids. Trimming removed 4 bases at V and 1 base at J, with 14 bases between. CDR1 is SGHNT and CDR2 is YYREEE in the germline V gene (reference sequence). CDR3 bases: TGTGCCAGCAGCCCCGGTGGGGCCAGCCAAGAGACCCAGTACTTC. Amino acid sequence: CASSPGGASQETQYF. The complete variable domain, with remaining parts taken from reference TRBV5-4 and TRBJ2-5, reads ETGVTQSPTHLIKTRGQQVTLRCSSQSGHNTVSWYQQALGQGPQFIFQYYREEENGRGNFPPRFSGLQFPNYSSELNVNALELDDSALYLCASSPGGASQETQYFGPGTRLLVL.

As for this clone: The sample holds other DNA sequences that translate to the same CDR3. The CDR3 sequence is CASSLESSYNEQFF. CDR3 bases: TGCGCCAGCAGCCTAGAGAGCTCCTACAATGAGCAGTTCTTC. The J gene is TRBJ2-1, the V gene TRBV5-1; no firm D call. This CDR3 has 14 amino acids. Looked up from germline, CDR1 is SGHRS and CDR2 is YFSETQ. V lost 4 bases and J lost 0, with 8 bases in between.

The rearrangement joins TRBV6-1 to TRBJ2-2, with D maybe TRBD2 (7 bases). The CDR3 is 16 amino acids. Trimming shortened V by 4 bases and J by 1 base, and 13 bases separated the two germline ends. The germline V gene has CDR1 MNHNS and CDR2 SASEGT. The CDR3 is CASSGWGGQNTGELFF. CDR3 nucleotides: TGTGCCAGCAGTGGATGGGGGGGACAGAACACCGGGGAGCTGTTTTTT.

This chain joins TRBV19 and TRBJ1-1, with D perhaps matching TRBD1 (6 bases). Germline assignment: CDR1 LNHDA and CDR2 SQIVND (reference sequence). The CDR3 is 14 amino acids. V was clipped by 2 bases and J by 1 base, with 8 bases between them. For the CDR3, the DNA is TGTGCCAGTAGTATAACACAGGGGAACACTGAAGCTTTCTTT. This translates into CASSITQGNTEAFF.

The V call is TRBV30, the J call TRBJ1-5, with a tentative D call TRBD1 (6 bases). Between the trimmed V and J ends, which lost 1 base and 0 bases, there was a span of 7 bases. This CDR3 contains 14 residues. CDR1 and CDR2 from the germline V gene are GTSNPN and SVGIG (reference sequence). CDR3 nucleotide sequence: TGTGCCTGGAGTGGGGACAATAGCAATCAGCCCCAGCATTTT. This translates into CAWSGDNSNQPQHF. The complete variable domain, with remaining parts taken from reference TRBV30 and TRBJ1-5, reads SQTIHQWPATLVQPVGSPLSLECTVEGTSNPNLYWYRQAAGRGLQLLFYSVGIGQISSEVPQNLSASRPQDRQFILSSKKLLLSDSGFYLCAWSGDNSNQPQHFGDGTRLSIL.